Given below is one T cell receptor beta chain in context. Here immunoSEQ multiplex PCR was the method, and the copy in TCRdb shows in-frame clones only, minus some. The sample has under 350,000 clones, approximately 90% seen once; the top ten hold 3.6%. The CDR3 has 14 residues. In germline, CDR1 is MGHDK, CDR2 SYGVNS. Trimming cost V 8 bases and J 0 bases, with 10 bases left between them. The sample originates from a study of blood T cell repertoires in COVID-19. This clonotype was sampled from a man between 18 and 35 years old with active or convalescent COVID-19. Sample: peripheral blood. The J gene is TRBJ2-2, the V gene TRBV25-1; maybe TRBD2 (5 bases). The CDR3: CASSGIANTGELFF. DNA for the CDR3: TGTGCCAGCTCCGGGATCGCGAACACCGGGGAGCTGTTTTTT.